This is a list of T cell receptor beta chains from one sample in a study of identical twins' blood T cells. TCRdb called the 5' RACE reads again in MiXCR, with one record for every CDR3 protein. The data show 300,000 to 400,000 distinct CDR3 sequences, 28% seen once. Sequenced material: PBMCs. The receptors come from a woman between 18 and 49 years old in good health. Each CDR3 is given with its conserved first and last residue. Fields, in order: J gene, clone size, V gene, D gene, CDR3 protein. The D gene is left open where the match is weak. Rows may omit the clone size; those that give it use once, few, many or a size class.

j_call: TRBJ2-5
clone_size: many
v_call: TRBV20-1
d_call: -
cdr3_aa: CSARLGTEQETQYF

j_call: TRBJ2-1
clone_size: -
v_call: TRBV19
d_call: TRBD2
cdr3_aa: CASSAGTSNEQFF

j_call: TRBJ1-1
clone_size: few
v_call: TRBV29-1
d_call: -
cdr3_aa: CSVVSGGNTEAFF

j_call: TRBJ2-2
clone_size: -
v_call: TRBV5-1
d_call: TRBD2
cdr3_aa: CASSNAHLAGDIRAGELFF

j_call: TRBJ1-1
clone_size: few
v_call: TRBV6-1
d_call: TRBD1
cdr3_aa: CASRSRDSLNTEAFF

j_call: TRBJ1-3
clone_size: many
v_call: TRBV7-9
d_call: TRBD1
cdr3_aa: CASSGTGRNSGNTIYF

j_call: TRBJ1-1
clone_size: few
v_call: TRBV5-6
d_call: TRBD1
cdr3_aa: CASSPGQGLEAFF

j_call: TRBJ1-2
clone_size: -
v_call: TRBV12-3/TRBV12-4
d_call: -
cdr3_aa: CASRARRSNYGYTF

j_call: TRBJ2-2
clone_size: few
v_call: TRBV20-1
d_call: -
cdr3_aa: CSARGSQNTGELFF

j_call: TRBJ2-1
clone_size: many
v_call: TRBV29-1
d_call: -
cdr3_aa: CSVVGAGTYNEQFF

j_call: TRBJ1-3
clone_size: -
v_call: TRBV3-1
d_call: -
cdr3_aa: CASSQAGPLSGNTIYF

j_call: TRBJ2-1
clone_size: -
v_call: TRBV5-1
d_call: -
cdr3_aa: CASSFQGIISYNEQFF

j_call: TRBJ2-1
clone_size: -
v_call: TRBV30
d_call: -
cdr3_aa: CAWRTGPTYNEQFF

j_call: TRBJ1-1
clone_size: -
v_call: TRBV19
d_call: -
cdr3_aa: CASSIGGSGDTEAFF

j_call: TRBJ1-1
clone_size: few
v_call: TRBV28
d_call: TRBD1
cdr3_aa: CASSRTGARNTEAFF

j_call: TRBJ1-2
clone_size: many
v_call: TRBV19
d_call: -
cdr3_aa: CASNLGVDYGYTF

j_call: TRBJ2-1
clone_size: -
v_call: TRBV7-9
d_call: TRBD2
cdr3_aa: CASSPGTSGYHEQFF

j_call: TRBJ1-1
clone_size: -
v_call: TRBV6-1
d_call: -
cdr3_aa: CASSVHRNTEAFF

j_call: TRBJ1-1
clone_size: few
v_call: TRBV20-1
d_call: -
cdr3_aa: CSASLDLNTEAFF

j_call: TRBJ1-1
clone_size: -
v_call: TRBV14
d_call: TRBD1
cdr3_aa: CASSQGTGGSMNTEAFF

j_call: TRBJ2-7
clone_size: few
v_call: TRBV4-2
d_call: -
cdr3_aa: CASSQDIRQDSYEQYF

j_call: TRBJ1-1
clone_size: many
v_call: TRBV20-1
d_call: TRBD1
cdr3_aa: CSASGTGGSTEAFF

j_call: TRBJ2-1
clone_size: -
v_call: TRBV3-1
d_call: -
cdr3_aa: CASSQDAGKSEQFF

j_call: TRBJ1-2
clone_size: -
v_call: TRBV27
d_call: TRBD1
cdr3_aa: CASSPTGTANYGYTF

j_call: TRBJ1-2
clone_size: -
v_call: TRBV5-4
d_call: -
cdr3_aa: CASSLGLPANYGYTF

j_call: TRBJ1-2
clone_size: few
v_call: TRBV19
d_call: TRBD1
cdr3_aa: CASRDRGRDYGYTF

j_call: TRBJ2-1
clone_size: few
v_call: TRBV7-9
d_call: -
cdr3_aa: CASSAWTGEQFF

j_call: TRBJ2-1
clone_size: -
v_call: TRBV5-1
d_call: -
cdr3_aa: CASSLEGTGEQFF

j_call: TRBJ1-2
clone_size: -
v_call: TRBV7-2
d_call: -
cdr3_aa: CASSFPGGGGYTF

j_call: TRBJ2-5
clone_size: -
v_call: TRBV14
d_call: TRBD1
cdr3_aa: CASSLRQGGETQYF

j_call: TRBJ1-5
clone_size: -
v_call: TRBV6-1
d_call: -
cdr3_aa: CASSEGESQPQHF

j_call: TRBJ1-1
clone_size: few
v_call: TRBV29-1
d_call: -
cdr3_aa: CSVRGELFMNTEAFF

j_call: TRBJ1-1
clone_size: once
v_call: TRBV29-1
d_call: -
cdr3_aa: CSVRKAINTEAFF

j_call: TRBJ2-5
clone_size: few
v_call: TRBV10-2
d_call: -
cdr3_aa: CASSESSETQYF

j_call: TRBJ1-1
clone_size: many
v_call: TRBV27
d_call: TRBD1
cdr3_aa: CASSLTGGMNTEAFF

j_call: TRBJ2-4
clone_size: -
v_call: TRBV6-5
d_call: TRBD1
cdr3_aa: CASSYRDRVAKNIQYF

j_call: TRBJ2-7
clone_size: -
v_call: TRBV7-9
d_call: -
cdr3_aa: CASNGGENEQYF

j_call: TRBJ1-1
clone_size: -
v_call: TRBV9
d_call: -
cdr3_aa: CASSQGVLNTEAFF

j_call: TRBJ2-1
clone_size: few
v_call: TRBV18
d_call: TRBD1
cdr3_aa: CASSSVSGTDYNEQFF

j_call: TRBJ1-5
clone_size: -
v_call: TRBV7-9
d_call: TRBD1
cdr3_aa: CASSRGTDSSNQPQHF

j_call: TRBJ1-1
clone_size: -
v_call: TRBV11-2
d_call: -
cdr3_aa: CASTLIGERTEAFF

j_call: TRBJ2-3
clone_size: few
v_call: TRBV14
d_call: -
cdr3_aa: CASSQDRHTQYF

j_call: TRBJ1-2
clone_size: -
v_call: TRBV12-3/TRBV12-4
d_call: -
cdr3_aa: CASSRGQYYGYTF

j_call: TRBJ1-4
clone_size: few
v_call: TRBV20-1
d_call: -
cdr3_aa: CSARYLNEKLFF

j_call: TRBJ1-6
clone_size: many
v_call: TRBV6-5
d_call: TRBD1
cdr3_aa: CASSYSIEGASPLHF

j_call: TRBJ1-4
clone_size: -
v_call: TRBV4-3
d_call: TRBD1
cdr3_aa: CASSQEKTGGGEKLFF

j_call: TRBJ2-3
clone_size: many
v_call: TRBV7-2
d_call: -
cdr3_aa: CASSPNLGTDTQYF

j_call: TRBJ2-3
clone_size: -
v_call: TRBV27
d_call: -
cdr3_aa: CASSYKGRGTDTQYF

j_call: TRBJ1-5
clone_size: few
v_call: TRBV6-5
d_call: -
cdr3_aa: CASGGYSNQPQHF

j_call: TRBJ2-6
clone_size: -
v_call: TRBV14
d_call: -
cdr3_aa: CASSRDGVSGANVLTF

j_call: TRBJ2-1
clone_size: -
v_call: TRBV6-9
d_call: -
cdr3_aa: CASSWGLADYNEQFF

j_call: TRBJ1-1
clone_size: -
v_call: TRBV6-5
d_call: TRBD1
cdr3_aa: CASSSMGQSEAFF

j_call: TRBJ2-7
clone_size: -
v_call: TRBV10-3
d_call: TRBD1
cdr3_aa: CAIRGQSYEQYF

j_call: TRBJ1-1
clone_size: -
v_call: TRBV29-1
d_call: -
cdr3_aa: CSAELKENTEAFF

j_call: TRBJ1-1
clone_size: few
v_call: TRBV20-1
d_call: -
cdr3_aa: CSAPTVTEAFF